What follows are 20 T cell receptor beta chains derived from one specimen sequenced in a study of follicular helper T cells after annual influenza vaccination. Noted time point: 2015-2016 season, 7 days after influenza vaccination. Sequencing used immunoSEQ multiplex PCR; TCRdb keeps in-frame clones, though not all of them. The table has some 8,300 clones, approximately 78% seen once. Here the sequenced sample was CXCR5+ CD38- circulating T follicular helper cells from blood, taken 7 days after influenza vaccination. The sample's subset: circulating Tfh, non-naive CD4+CXCR5+PD-1+ (ICOS+CD38+ or ICOS-CD38-). The receptors originated from an adult who received the influenza vaccine.

This rearrangement joins TRBV6-5 to TRBJ1-3; weak D call: TRBD1 (6 bases). This CDR3 has 15 residues. Trimming took 5 bases from V and 0 from J, leaving 11 bases between them. CDR1 and CDR2 from the germline V gene are MNHEY and SVGAGI. CDR3 in DNA: TGTGCCAGCAGTGTCGGGACATACTCTGGAAACACCATATATTTT. This encodes CASSVGTYSGNTIYF.

The V and J genes are TRBV2 and TRBJ2-1, with D unresolved. The CDR3 has 13 residues. Trimming pared 7 bases from V and 3 bases from J, leaving 10 bases between. Germline CDR1 SNHLY, CDR2 FYNNEI. The CDR3 loop is CASNPVVYNEQFF. The CDR3 DNA reads as TGTGCCAGCAACCCCGTAGTCTACAATGAGCAGTTCTTC.

CDR3 sequence reads: CASSQDNGGAYNEQFF. DNA of the CDR3: TGCGCCAGCAGCCAAGATAACGGGGGGGCCTACAATGAGCAGTTCTTC. This chain joins TRBV4-3 and TRBJ2-1; 8 bases are a match to TRBD2. V gave up 0 bases and J gave up 2 bases; unmatched junction bases: 3. The CDR3 sequence is 16 residues long. Germline-derived CDR1 and CDR2 are LGHNA and YSLEER.

CDR3 region: CATSRDRPTGELFF. Here the CDR3 DNA reads TGTGCCACCAGCAGGGACAGACCCACCGGGGAGCTGTTTTTT. The chain has TRBV15 and TRBJ2-2; possibly TRBD1 for D (6 bases). This CDR3 has 14 amino acids. The ends were cut back, 3 bases at V and 4 bases at J, with 9 bases in the middle. In germline, CDR1 is LNHNV, CDR2 YYDKDF (reference sequence). The variable domain in full, completed from reference TRBV15 and TRBJ2-2, reads DAMVIQNPRYQVTQFGKPVTLSCSQTLNHNVMYWYQQKSSQAPKLLFHYYDKDFNNEADTPDNFQSRRPNTSFCFLDIRSPGLGDTAMYLCATSRDRPTGELFFGEGSRLTVL.

This sequence joins TRBV4-1 and TRBJ1-6; D possibly corresponds to TRBD1 (6 bases). The CDR3 loop spans 16 amino acids. V was trimmed by 10 bases and J by 4 bases, leaving 20 bases between them. Per the germline V gene, CDR1 is MGHRA and CDR2 is YSYEKL. CDR3 region: CATKPGEDRYNSPLHF. In nucleotides, the CDR3 is TGCGCCACCAAGCCCGGGGAGGACAGATATAATTCACCCCTCCACTTT.

CDR3 bases: TGTGCCAGCAGCGTAGCCACTTCTCTAGGCACAGATACGCAGTATTTT. Translated, it gives CASSVATSLGTDTQYF. The rearrangement joins TRBV9 to TRBJ2-3; D not resolved. CDR1 is SGDLS and CDR2 is YYNGEE in the germline V gene. V lost 0 bases, J lost 1 base, and 12 bases lay in between. There are 16 residues in the CDR3.

The chain employs TRBV15 and TRBJ2-5; 9 bases fit TRBD1. Losses at the gene ends were 1 base for V and 5 bases for J; bases not matched to a gene: 8. Germline V lookup: CDR1 LNHNV, CDR2 YYDKDF (reference sequence). The CDR3 has 16 amino acids. The chain's CDR3 is CATSRGGGTGRETQYF. For the CDR3, the DNA is TGTGCCACCAGCAGAGGAGGGGGGACAGGGCGGGAGACCCAGTACTTC. Drawing the rest from reference TRBV15 and TRBJ2-5, the complete variable domain is DAMVIQNPRYQVTQFGKPVTLSCSQTLNHNVMYWYQQKSSQAPKLLFHYYDKDFNNEADTPDNFQSRRPNTSFCFLDIRSPGLGDTAMYLCATSRGGGTGRETQYFGPGTRLLVL.

The chain uses TRBV5-1 and TRBJ1-4; 7 positions agree with TRBD1. The germline gives CDR1 SGHRS, CDR2 YFSETQ. J was trimmed by 7 bases and V by 0 bases; bases with no gene match: 9. The CDR3 length is 16 residues. The CDR3 DNA reads TGCGCCAGCAGCTTGGAAGGGGGCACGTCAGGTGAAAAACTGTTTTTT. Its protein is CASSLEGGTSGEKLFF.

This rearrangement joins TRBV7-2 to TRBJ2-3; possibly TRBD2 for D (6 bases). From germline, CDR1 is SGHTA and CDR2 FQGNSA. Trimming removed 4 bases at V and 1 base at J, with 9 bases between. This CDR3 has 14 amino acids. Written as DNA, the CDR3 is TGTGCCAGCAGCTCTAGGAGGGGCACAGATACGCAGTATTTT. Protein sequence: CASSSRRGTDTQYF.

The chain carries TRBV6-5 and TRBJ2-7, with D possibly TRBD1 on 6 matching bases. The V gene's germline CDR1 is MNHEY and CDR2 SVGAGI. The CDR3 has 13 residues. The germline V and J ends were trimmed by 5 bases and 4 bases, with 12 bases remaining between them. The CDR3 DNA follows: TGTGCCAGCAGTGACACAGGGTATTACGAGCAGTACTTC. It yields the protein CASSDTGYYEQYF.

This clone was counted a few times. The chain uses TRBV11-2 and TRBJ2-7, with 7 bases identical to TRBD2. Unmatched junction bases numbered 11, after V lost 5 bases and J lost 4 bases. The CDR3 is 15 amino acids. Germline values: CDR1 SGHAT, CDR2 FQNNGV. Written as DNA, the CDR3 is TGTGCCAGCAGCCTAGGGGAGGGAACTCTTTACGAGCAGTACTTC. Translated: CASSLGEGTLYEQYF.

The rearrangement uses TRBV12-5 and TRBJ2-5, with no clear D. Between the trimmed V and J ends, which lost 5 bases and 1 base, there was a span of 11 bases. CDR1 is LGHNT, CDR2 FRNRAP, per germline. The CDR3 sequence is 14 residues long. The CDR3 protein is CASGRDWGQETQYF. As DNA, the CDR3 is TGTGCTAGTGGTCGAGACTGGGGCCAAGAGACCCAGTACTTC. Combining the CDR3 with reference TRBV12-5 and TRBJ2-5 gives the whole variable domain DARVTQTPRHKVTEMGQEVTMRCQPILGHNTVFWYRQTMMQGLELLAYFRNRAPLDDSGMPKDRFSAEMPDATLATLKIQPSEPRDSAVYFCASGRDWGQETQYFGPGTRLLVL.

The chain joins TRBV14 to TRBJ2-1; D is unresolved. The CDR3 totals 11 residues. V shed 5 bases and J shed 5 bases, with 4 bases lying between them. Per germline, CDR1 SGHDN and CDR2 FVKESK. The CDR3 loop is CASSIHNEQFF. CDR3 bases: TGTGCCAGCAGCATCCACAATGAGCAGTTCTTC.

The chain links TRBV30 to TRBJ2-1; no clear D gene. Trimming took 3 bases from V and 2 from J, leaving 8 bases between them. The germline CDR1 and CDR2 sequences are GTSNPN and SVGIG (reference sequence). The CDR3 contains 13 residues. CDR3 DNA: TGTGCCTGGAGGGATGGGACCTACAATGAGCAGTTCTTC. Translated, it gives CAWRDGTYNEQFF. Together with reference TRBV30 and TRBJ2-1, the CDR3 gives the full variable domain: SQTIHQWPATLVQPVGSPLSLECTVEGTSNPNLYWYRQAAGRGLQLLFYSVGIGQISSEVPQNLSASRPQDRQFILSSKKLLLSDSGFYLCAWRDGTYNEQFFGPGTRLTVL.

The V call is TRBV28, the J call TRBJ1-5, with D possibly TRBD1 on 5 matching bases. V shed 5 bases and J shed 2 bases, with 13 bases lying between them. This CDR3 spans 15 amino acids. Germline CDR1 and CDR2: MDHEN and SYDVKM. In DNA, the CDR3 is TGTGCCAGCAGTCCGAGGGGCAGAGGCAATCAGCCCCAGCATTTT. Amino acid sequence: CASSPRGRGNQPQHF.

The chain uses TRBV7-2 and TRBJ2-1; D gene ambiguous. Germline V gene lookup returns CDR1 SGHTA and CDR2 FQGNSA. This CDR3 has 14 residues. V gave up 5 bases and J gave up 7 bases, with 15 bases separating them. This CDR3 is CASSLSREQNEQFF. The DNA for the CDR3 is TGTGCCAGCAGCCTTAGTAGGGAACAGAATGAGCAGTTCTTC.

The chain has TRBV9 and TRBJ2-6; the D is unclear. V was cut by 1 base and J by 0 bases, with 2 bases left in between. The CDR3 has 14 residues. Germline assignment: CDR1 SGDLS and CDR2 YYNGEE. The CDR3 DNA sequence: TGTGCCAGCAGCGTAAGCTCTGGGGCCAACGTCCTGACTTTC. Its protein product is CASSVSSGANVLTF.

The chain recombines TRBV19 with TRBJ1-2, with D unresolved. The length of the CDR3 is 13 residues. Trimming left V 8 bases short and J 8 bases short, with 18 bases between. Germline loops: CDR1 LNHDA, CDR2 SQIVND (reference sequence). The CDR3: CASSLRRSVGYTF. CDR3 sequence (DNA): TGTGCCAGTTCACTACGAAGGAGCGTGGGCTACACCTTC.

This chain links TRBV18 with TRBJ2-7; 8 bases are a match to TRBD1. V shed 3 bases, J shed 7 bases, and the junction held 8 bases outside the gene matches. The germline CDR1 and CDR2 sequences are KGHSH and LQKENI. CDR3 length: 14 residues. CDR3 sequence reads: CASSPDRESREQYF. As DNA, the CDR3 is TGTGCCAGCTCACCGGACAGGGAGTCTAGGGAGCAGTACTTC.

This chain links TRBV5-4 with TRBJ1-6; 7 nucleotides align to TRBD1. The CDR3 runs to 14 residues. Trimming took 6 bases from V and 8 from J; bases not matched to a gene: 8. Germline CDR1 and CDR2: SGHNT and YYREEE (reference sequence). Here the CDR3 reads CASKAQGWDSPLHF. The CDR3 nucleotides are TGTGCCAGCAAGGCACAGGGGTGGGATTCACCCCTCCACTTT. Filled out from reference TRBV5-4 and TRBJ1-6, the complete variable domain reads ETGVTQSPTHLIKTRGQQVTLRCSSQSGHNTVSWYQQALGQGPQFIFQYYREEENGRGNFPPRFSGLQFPNYSSELNVNALELDDSALYLCASKAQGWDSPLHFGNGTRLTVT.